The rows below give T cell receptor beta chains drawn from one sample of a study of blood T cell repertoires in COVID-19. Repertoires were generated with immunoSEQ multiplex PCR, while TCRdb's copy carries only in-frame clones and drops some. The profile shows approximately 260,000 clones, around 87% of them singletons. The sample taken for sequencing was PBMCs or T cells enriched from blood (not recorded which). The receptors were gathered from a woman in her twenties or thirties with acute COVID-19. CDR3s include the opening cysteine and the closing phenylalanine or tryptophan. D genes are given only for firm matches. Only some rows state a clone size, as once, few, many or a class for expanded clones.

J gene | clone size | D gene | V gene | CDR3 DNA | CDR3 protein
TRBJ2-1 | - | - | TRBV6-6 | TGTGCCAGCAGTCCCGTCCGCGGCACCTACAATGAGCAGTTCTTC | CASSPVRGTYNEQFF
TRBJ2-2 | - | - | TRBV9 | TGTGCCAGCAGCGCCAGATCCAACACCGGGGAGCTGTTTTTT | CASSARSNTGELFF
TRBJ1-3 | - | - | TRBV7-3 | TGTGCCAGCAGCAATGGGGGGGATCCCTCTGGAAACACCATATATTTT | CASSNGGDPSGNTIYF
TRBJ2-3 | - | - | TRBV6-2/TRBV6-3 | TGTGCCAGCAGCTGGGACTTTTACTTCACAGATACGCAGTATTTT | CASSWDFYFTDTQYF
TRBJ2-5 | - | - | TRBV27 | TGTGCCAGCAGTTTATCGTGGGCCCGACAAGAGACCCAGTACTTC | CASSLSWARQETQYF
TRBJ2-1 | - | - | TRBV7-2 | TGTGCCAGCAGCTTAGATCCAGGCTACAATGAGCAGTTCTTC | CASSLDPGYNEQFF
TRBJ2-1 | - | TRBD2 | TRBV19 | TGTGCCAGTAGTACGGGACTAGTCAATGAGCAGTTCTTC | CASSTGLVNEQFF
TRBJ2-2 | - | TRBD2 | TRBV9 | TGTGCCAGCAGCGTAGTAGCTAGCGGAGCGAACACCGGGGAGCTGTTTTTT | CASSVVASGANTGELFF
TRBJ2-5 | - | - | TRBV28 | TGTGCCAGCAGTTCTCGTGTCGGGAACCGAGAGACCCAGTACTTC | CASSSRVGNRETQYF
TRBJ1-1 | - | - | TRBV2 | TGTGCCAGCAGTGACCCGCGACTGCCAGATGAAGCTTTCTTT | CASSDPRLPDEAFF
TRBJ1-4 | - | TRBD1 | TRBV14 | TGTGCCAGCAGCCGCGGACAGGGATCAAAATTT | CASSRGQGSKF
TRBJ2-5 | - | - | TRBV28 | TGTGCCAGCAGTACCCGATTAGCGGTATACCAAGAGACCCAGTACTTC | CASSTRLAVYQETQYF
TRBJ1-5 | - | - | TRBV5-1 | TGCGCCAGCAGTTTTTTTCCAGGGAGCAATCAGCCCCAGCATTTT | CASSFFPGSNQPQHF
TRBJ1-1 | - | - | TRBV14 | TGTGCCAGCAGCCGACAGGAAAACACTGAAGCTTTCTTT | CASSRQENTEAFF
TRBJ2-1 | - | TRBD2 | TRBV9 | TGTGCCAGCAGTCCCATTTGGGGCGGGAGGGAGCAGTTCTTC | CASSPIWGGREQFF
TRBJ1-2 | - | - | TRBV3-1/TRBV3-2 | TGTGCCAGCAGCCAAGATCCTTGGGCCTATGGCTACACCTTC | CASSQDPWAYGYTF
TRBJ1-2 | - | - | TRBV6-5 | TGTGCCAGCAGTTACTCGGACATAGACTCCTATGGCTACACCTTC | CASSYSDIDSYGYTF
TRBJ1-1 | - | - | TRBV7-8 | TGTGCCTCGCAGACACTTCAGAACACTGAAGCTTTCTTT | CASQTLQNTEAFF
TRBJ2-5 | - | TRBD2 | TRBV29-1 | TGCAGCGTTGAGTTGGCTAGCGGGATTCAAGAGACCCAGTACTTC | CSVELASGIQETQYF
TRBJ2-1 | - | - | TRBV19 | TGTGCCAGTAGTATTAGCAATGAGCAGTTCTTC | CASSISNEQFF
TRBJ2-3 | - | TRBD2 | TRBV3-1/TRBV3-2 | TGTGCCAGCAGCCAACTAGCGGGGGGGCCAACAGATACGCAGTATTTT | CASSQLAGGPTDTQYF
TRBJ1-4 | - | - | TRBV19 | TGTGCCAGTAGTAACCAGGGTAGTGAAAAACTGTTTTTT | CASSNQGSEKLFF
TRBJ1-2 | - | TRBD1 | TRBV12-5 | TGTGCTAGTGGTGGGGGACAGGGCAACTATGGCTACACCTTC | CASGGGQGNYGYTF
TRBJ2-1 | - | TRBD2 | TRBV4-3 | TGCGCCAGCAGCCAAGAAGGTAGGCTAGCGGGAGGGCCGAACAATGAGCAGTTCTTC | CASSQEGRLAGGPNNEQFF
TRBJ2-7 | - | - | TRBV3-1/TRBV3-2 | TGTGCCAGCAGCCAAGGTATCGGGATCTCCTACGAGCAGTACTTC | CASSQGIGISYEQYF
TRBJ2-5 | - | - | TRBV2 | TGTGCCAGCAGTCCTAGAACCCAAGAGACCCAGTACTTC | CASSPRTQETQYF
TRBJ1-2 | - | - | TRBV7-8 | TGTGCCAGCAGCCCACAGACGGTAAACTATGGCTACACCTTC | CASSPQTVNYGYTF
TRBJ2-7 | - | - | TRBV28 | TGTGCCAGCAGTCCCCCCGGACAGTTTGGAAAGGGGCAGTACTTC | CASSPPGQFGKGQYF
TRBJ2-7 | - | TRBD2 | TRBV6-2/TRBV6-3 | TGTGCCAGCAGTTACCGGCCCCAACTAGCGGGAGACCACGGGGTGCAGTACTTC | CASSYRPQLAGDHGVQYF
TRBJ2-5 | - | TRBD1 | TRBV7-8 | TGTGCCAGCAGCTCGGACAGGGGAGAGACCCAGTACTTC | CASSSDRGETQYF
TRBJ1-2 | once | - | TRBV6-5 | TGTGCCAGCAGTAACAACAGGGTAACGAACTATGGCTACACCTTC | CASSNNRVTNYGYTF
TRBJ1-1 | - | - | TRBV29-1 | TGCAGCGTTGTCGGCGGTGGTAGCACTGAAGCTTTCTTT | CSVVGGGSTEAFF
TRBJ2-5 | - | TRBD2 | TRBV7-2 | TGTGCCAGCAGCTTAGGTCTAGCGGGCAACCAAGAGACCCAGTACTTC | CASSLGLAGNQETQYF
TRBJ2-7 | - | - | TRBV5-1 | TGCGCCAGCAGCGCGGAATACGAGCAGTACTTC | CASSAEYEQYF
TRBJ1-2 | - | - | TRBV6-1 | TGTGCCAGCAGTGAATGGGTGGAGAACTATGGCTACACCTTC | CASSEWVENYGYTF
TRBJ1-1 | - | TRBD1 | TRBV3-1/TRBV3-2 | TGTGCCAGCAGCCCCTCAGGGGGAGGCACTGAAGCTTTCTTT | CASSPSGGGTEAFF
TRBJ2-3 | - | TRBD2 | TRBV28 | TGTGCCAGCACCGAGGGGACTAGCGGCCCCGTGGGGGCAGATACGCAGTATTTT | CASTEGTSGPVGADTQYF